The 7 T cell receptor beta chains below were found in one sample sequenced in a study of yellow fever vaccine responses in identical twins. In TCRdb, the RT-PCR reads were re-called with MiXCR into one record per CDR3 protein. The sample lists over 8,500 distinct CDR3 sequences; 70% to 85% were seen once. Sequenced here: T cells from blood (PBMCs), unsorted or a sorted subset (not recorded which), sampled before or after yellow fever vaccination (not recorded which). The receptors here all came from a young woman who received the yellow fever vaccine.

V usage is TRBV5-1 and J usage is TRBJ2-3, with D perhaps TRBD1 (6 bases). The CDR3 has 16 amino acids. The V gene's germline CDR1 is SGHRS and CDR2 YFSETQ. Trimming stripped 2 bases from V and 1 base from J, with 14 bases between. The chain's CDR3 is CASSFAGASRTDTQYF. CDR3 coding DNA: TGCGCCAGCAGCTTTGCAGGGGCCAGCCGCACAGATACGCAGTATTTT.

The V and J genes are TRBV29-1 and TRBJ2-1, with no clear D. Trimming removed 2 bases from V and 8 bases from J, with 10 bases in between. CDR1 is SQVTM and CDR2 is ANQGSEA in the germline V gene. The CDR3 is 12 residues long. CDR3 coding DNA: TGCAGCGTTGAACCAGGACGAGATGAGCAGTTCTTC. As protein: CSVEPGRDEQFF.

The chain joins TRBV11-1 to TRBJ2-7; D perhaps matches TRBD2 (6 bases). V was pared by 2 bases and J by 6 bases, with 8 bases between. Germline V gene data show CDR1 as SGHAT and CDR2 as FQDESV (reference sequence). The length of the CDR3 is 12 residues. CDR3 coding DNA: TGTGCCAGCAGCTTAAACGGGGGCGAGCAGTACGTC. It specifies CASSLNGGEQYV.

The CDR3 loop is CASSEMPLAGGVWKQFF. DNA for the CDR3: TGCGCCAGCAGTGAGATGCCCCTAGCGGGGGGAGTATGGAAGCAGTTCTTC. This chain connects TRBV10-1 to TRBJ2-1, with TRBD2 identical over 11 bases. The V and J ends lost 2 bases and 11 bases, in that order; junction bases with no gene match: 14. Germline V gives CDR1 WNHNN, CDR2 SYGVQD (reference sequence). The CDR3 length is 17 residues.

The rearrangement joins TRBV19 to TRBJ1-1, with 7 bases matching TRBD1. Germline loops: CDR1 LNHDA, CDR2 SQIVND (reference sequence). J was trimmed by 5 bases and V by 6 bases; bases with no gene match: 3. The CDR3 sequence is 12 residues long. CDR3 DNA: TGTGCCAGTAGGCAGGGGGGTACTGAAGCTTTCTTT. Residues: CASRQGGTEAFF.

The rearrangement joins TRBV11-1 to TRBJ1-5, with 7 bases lining up with TRBD1. Germline V lookup: CDR1 SGHAT, CDR2 FQDESV (reference sequence). The V segment lost 7 bases and the J segment 5 bases; nucleotides outside the gene matches: 5. CDR3 length: 13 amino acids. The CDR3 bases are TGTGCCAGCACCAAAACAGGGGATCAGCCCCAGCATTTT. Encoded protein: CASTKTGDQPQHF.

This clonotype was recorded once. The chain combines TRBV7-9 with TRBJ2-3, with unresolved D. Germline CDR1 SEHNR, CDR2 FQNEAQ (reference sequence). The V gene lost 6 bases and the J gene lost 4 bases, with 17 bases spanning the gap. This CDR3 is built from 15 residues. The CDR3: CASRQTLSRSDTQYF. In nucleotides, the CDR3 is TGTGCCAGCAGGCAAACCCTCTCTAGGTCAGATACGCAGTATTTT.